These 18 T cell receptor beta chains came from one sample sequenced in a study of response to subunit inactivated influenza vaccine. Each CDR3 protein is one row after TCRdb ran MiXCR on the RT-PCR reads. The data show around 790,000 distinct CDR3 sequences, around 21% seen once. The sample consisted of PBMCs from blood, taken roughly 5 days after vaccination. Receptors originate from a man in his forties or fifties who received an inactivated influenza vaccine.

This clonotype was counted between two and nine times. The CDR3 region is CASKGQVEAFF. CDR3 in DNA: TGTGCCAGCAAAGGTCAGGTTGAAGCTTTCTTT. The J gene is TRBJ1-1, the V gene TRBV28; D call uncertain. The CDR3 extends over 11 amino acids. Trimming cost V 7 bases and J 7 bases, with 10 bases left between them. The germline gives CDR1 MDHEN, CDR2 SYDVKM.

This sequence joins TRBV12-3 or TRBV12-4 and TRBJ2-3; D not resolved. The V gene lost 7 bases and the J gene lost 0 bases, with 8 bases spanning the gap. This CDR3 has 13 residues. The CDR3, as DNA: TGTGCCAGCATCCTGACTAGCACAGATACGCAGTATTTT. Its translation: CASILTSTDTQYF.

This clonotype was seen only a few times. This chain links TRBV11-2 with TRBJ2-7, with D possibly called TRBD1 or TRBD2 (5 bases each). Deletions cut 0 bases from V and 0 bases from J, with 18 bases between. This CDR3 is built from 18 residues. The germline V gene has CDR1 SGHAT and CDR2 FQNNGV. CDR3 DNA: TGTGCCAGCAGCTTAGAGGAGGTCGGGGCAGGCCGCTCCTACGAGCAGTACTTC. This gives the protein CASSLEEVGAGRSYEQYF.

This sequence joins TRBV28 and TRBJ2-2, with 7 bases fitting TRBD2. The CDR3 runs 13 residues. V gave up 7 bases and J gave up 8 bases; unmatched junction bases: 7. Germline loops: CDR1 MDHEN, CDR2 SYDVKM. CDR3 sequence: CASNIGGSGELFF. DNA of the CDR3: TGTGCCAGCAATATAGGCGGGAGTGGGGAGCTGTTTTTT.

V gene TRBV12-3 or TRBV12-4 combines with J gene TRBJ2-4, with 7 bases aligning to TRBD1. The CDR3 has 14 amino acids. The ends lost 6 bases at V and 6 bases at J; junction bases unmatched: 8. The CDR3 sequence is CASREGTELNIQYF. Written as DNA, the CDR3 is TGTGCCAGCAGAGAAGGGACAGAGCTAAACATTCAGTACTTC.

V gene TRBV4-2 combines with J gene TRBJ1-4; D remains ambiguous. Germline V gene data show CDR1 as LGHNA and CDR2 as YNFKEQ. V lost 3 bases and J lost 0, with 14 bases in between. The CDR3 has 17 residues. As DNA, the CDR3 is TGTGCCAGCAGCCAGGAACGACATGTCGCAACTAATGAAAAACTGTTTTTT. Its translation: CASSQERHVATNEKLFF.

This clonotype was detected only a few times. J is TRBJ2-7 and V is TRBV6-1; D may be TRBD1 (6 bases). V dropped 7 bases and J dropped 2 bases, with 15 bases sitting between them. There are 14 residues in the CDR3. Per germline, CDR1 MNHNS and CDR2 SASEGT. CDR3 DNA sequence: TGTGCCAGCACGTCTGTGAGGGGGACCTACGAGCAGTACTTC. Its translation: CASTSVRGTYEQYF.

The rearrangement joins TRBV12-3 or TRBV12-4 to TRBJ1-2, with D perhaps TRBD1 (6 bases). The V gene lost 1 base and the J gene lost 6 bases, with 12 bases spanning the gap. This CDR3 is built from 14 residues. The CDR3 loop reads CASSLEGTPHGYTF. DNA of the CDR3: TGTGCCAGCAGTTTAGAGGGGACACCCCATGGCTACACCTTC.

This clonotype was recorded a few times. This chain links TRBV11-2 with TRBJ2-1; D is undetermined. Germline V gene sequence: CDR1 SGHAT, CDR2 FQNNGV. This CDR3 has 15 residues. With 6 bases removed from V and 2 bases from J, the gap between germline ends came to 14 bases. This chain's CDR3 is CASRFTGAPYNEQFF. The CDR3 region has the DNA TGTGCCAGCAGATTCACCGGAGCCCCCTACAATGAGCAGTTCTTC.

The chain recombines TRBV15 with TRBJ2-5, with D unclear. Trimming removed 0 bases from V and 4 bases from J, with 9 bases in between. Germline CDR1 is LNHNV and CDR2 is YYDKDF (reference sequence). The CDR3 has 14 residues. CDR3 residues: CATSRDLLLETQYF. The DNA of the CDR3 is TGTGCCACCAGCAGAGATTTGCTCCTAGAGACCCAGTACTTC.

The chain recombines TRBV6-4 with TRBJ2-2; 8 nucleotides line up with TRBD2. There are 15 residues in the CDR3. The germline V gene encodes CDR1 MRHNA and CDR2 SNTAGT. With 3 bases clipped from V and 0 bases from J, the junction kept 0 bases outside the gene matches. The CDR3 region has the DNA TGTGCCAGCAGTGAGGGACTAGCGAACACCGGGGAGCTGTTTTTT. The encoded protein is CASSEGLANTGELFF.

This clonotype was observed a handful of times. This chain uses TRBV9 with TRBJ2-1, with D possibly TRBD2 on 5 matching bases. With 4 bases removed from V and 3 bases from J, the gap between germline ends came to 17 bases. This CDR3 region has 16 residues. In germline, CDR1 is SGDLS, CDR2 YYNGEE. This chain's CDR3 is CASSPAALSVYNEQFF. The CDR3 region has the DNA TGTGCCAGCAGCCCTGCTGCACTTAGCGTCTACAATGAGCAGTTCTTC.

This clonotype has a handful of counts. J is TRBJ1-1 and V is TRBV20-1; D might be TRBD1 (5 bases). The CDR3 sequence is 12 residues long. The germline gives CDR1 DFQATT, CDR2 SNEGSKA (reference sequence). Trimming shortened V by 1 base and J by 4 bases, and 7 bases separated the two germline ends. CDR3 residues: CSARGGPTEAFF. The CDR3 DNA reads as TGCAGTGCTAGAGGGGGCCCCACTGAAGCTTTCTTT.

The genes are TRBV30 and TRBJ2-7; 8 bases map to TRBD1. V shed 2 bases and J 4 bases; nucleotides not matched to a gene: 4. Per the germline V gene, CDR1 is GTSNPN and CDR2 is SVGIG (reference sequence). The CDR3 contains 13 residues. Here the CDR3 DNA reads TGTGCCTGGAGTTCAGGGGGCAGATACGAGCAGTACTTC. It encodes CAWSSGGRYEQYF.

The chain carries TRBV5-1 and TRBJ2-4; TRBD2 is a possible D gene (6 bases). V was clipped by 1 base and J by 15 bases, with 14 bases between them. Germline V lookup: CDR1 SGHRS, CDR2 YFSETQ. The CDR3 is 12 amino acids. In DNA, the CDR3 is TGCGCCAGCAGCTTGAGGCGGGACCGTCTGTACTTC. Protein: CASSLRRDRLYF.

This sequence joins TRBV9 and TRBJ2-3; possible D gene TRBD1, 6 bases. Germline V gene sequence: CDR1 SGDLS, CDR2 YYNGEE. The CDR3 totals 17 residues. With 1 base removed from V and 2 bases from J, the gap between germline ends came to 17 bases. CDR3: CASSVSQGLPFTDTQYF. DNA of the CDR3: TGTGCCAGCAGCGTATCACAGGGCCTCCCCTTCACAGATACGCAGTATTTT.

About this clonotype: Lacking the conserved final phenylalanine or tryptophan, this CDR3 likely reflects a read error. The genes are TRBV20-1 and TRBJ2-4; no clear D. The CDR3 runs to 16 residues. With 1 base removed from V and 9 bases from J, the gap between germline ends came to 22 bases. CDR1 and CDR2 from the germline V gene are DFQATT and SNEGSKA (reference sequence). CDR3: CSARADRLGPSGIQYL. CDR3 nucleotides: TGCAGTGCTAGAGCCGATCGGCTAGGGCCCTCGGGCATTCAGTACCTC.

This chain uses TRBV11-2 with TRBJ2-5; D unclear. This CDR3 is built from 14 residues. Germline CDR1 and CDR2: SGHAT and FQNNGV. Trimming shortened V by 0 bases and J by 3 bases, and 8 bases separated the two germline ends. The CDR3 spells CASSLDLMKETQYF. CDR3 bases: TGTGCCAGCAGCTTAGATCTGATGAAAGAGACCCAGTACTTC.